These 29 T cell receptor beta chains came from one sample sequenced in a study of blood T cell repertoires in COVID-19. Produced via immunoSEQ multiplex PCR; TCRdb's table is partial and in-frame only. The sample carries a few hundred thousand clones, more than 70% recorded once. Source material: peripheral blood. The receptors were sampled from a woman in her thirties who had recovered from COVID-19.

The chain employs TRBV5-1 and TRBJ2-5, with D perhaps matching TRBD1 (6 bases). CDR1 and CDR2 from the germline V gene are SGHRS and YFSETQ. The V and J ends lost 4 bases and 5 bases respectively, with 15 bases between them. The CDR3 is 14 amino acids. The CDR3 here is CASSNGQLMETQYF. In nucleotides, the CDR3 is TGCGCCAGCAGCAACGGACAGCTGATGGAGACCCAGTACTTC.

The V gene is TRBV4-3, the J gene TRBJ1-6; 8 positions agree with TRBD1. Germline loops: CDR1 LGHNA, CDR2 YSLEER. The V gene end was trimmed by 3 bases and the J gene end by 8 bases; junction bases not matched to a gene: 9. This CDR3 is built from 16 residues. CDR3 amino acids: CASSQESGTGHSPLHF. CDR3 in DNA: TGCGCCAGCAGCCAGGAATCCGGGACAGGTCATTCACCCCTCCACTTT.

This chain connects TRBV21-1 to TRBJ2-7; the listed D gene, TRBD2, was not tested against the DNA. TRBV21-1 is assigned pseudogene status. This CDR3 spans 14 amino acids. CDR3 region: CASSKAGGSYEQYF. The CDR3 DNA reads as TGTGCCAGCAGCAAAGCGGGGGGATCCTACGAGCAGTACTTC.

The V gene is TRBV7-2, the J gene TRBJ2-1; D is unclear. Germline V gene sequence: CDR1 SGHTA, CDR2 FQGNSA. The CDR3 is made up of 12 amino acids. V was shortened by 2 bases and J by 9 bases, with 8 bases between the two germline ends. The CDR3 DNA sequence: TGTGCCAGCAGCTTATTTACGGTTGAGCAGTTCTTC. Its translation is CASSLFTVEQFF.

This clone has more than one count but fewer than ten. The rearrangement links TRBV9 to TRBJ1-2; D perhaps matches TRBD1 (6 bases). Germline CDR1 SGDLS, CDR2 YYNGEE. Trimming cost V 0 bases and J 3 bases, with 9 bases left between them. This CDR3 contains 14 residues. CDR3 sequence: CASSVATGYYGYTF. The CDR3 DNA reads TGTGCCAGCAGCGTAGCTACAGGGTACTATGGCTACACCTTC.

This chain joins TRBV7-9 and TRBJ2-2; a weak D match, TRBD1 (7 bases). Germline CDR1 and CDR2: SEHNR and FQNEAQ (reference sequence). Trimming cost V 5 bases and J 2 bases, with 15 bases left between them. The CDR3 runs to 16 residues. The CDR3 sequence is CASSRMTGTNTGELFF. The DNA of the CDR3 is TGTGCCAGCAGCCGCATGACAGGGACTAACACCGGGGAGCTGTTTTTT.

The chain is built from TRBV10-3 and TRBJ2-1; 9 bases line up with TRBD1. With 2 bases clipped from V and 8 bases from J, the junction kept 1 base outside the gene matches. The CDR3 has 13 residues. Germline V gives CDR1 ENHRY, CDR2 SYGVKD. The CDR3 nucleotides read TGTGCCATCAGTGAGGGACAGGGGTATGAGCAGTTCTTC. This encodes CAISEGQGYEQFF.

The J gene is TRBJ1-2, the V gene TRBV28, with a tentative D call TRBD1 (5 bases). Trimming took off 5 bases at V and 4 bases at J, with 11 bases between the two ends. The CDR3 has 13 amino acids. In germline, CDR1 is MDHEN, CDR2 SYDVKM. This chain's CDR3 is CASSRDQGYGYTF. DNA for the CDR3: TGTGCCAGCAGTCGCGACCAGGGCTATGGCTACACCTTC.

The CDR3 nucleotides read TGTGCCAGCAGCCGACGACAGGGGACTGGAAACACCATATATTTT. Translated, it gives CASSRRQGTGNTIYF. The V call is TRBV3-1 (or the pseudogene TRBV3-2), the J call TRBJ1-3, with TRBD1 matching over 8 bases. CDR3 size: 15 residues. CDR1 LGHDT and CDR2 YNNKEL come from the germline V gene (reference sequence). Losses at the gene ends were 4 bases for V and 2 bases for J; bases not matched to a gene: 4.

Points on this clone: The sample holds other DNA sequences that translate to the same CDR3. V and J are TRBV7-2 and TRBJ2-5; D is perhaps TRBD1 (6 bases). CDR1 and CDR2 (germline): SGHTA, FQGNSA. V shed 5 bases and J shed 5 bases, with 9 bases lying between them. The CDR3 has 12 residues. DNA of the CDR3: TGTGCCAGCAGCCCGCAGGGGGAGACCCAGTACTTC. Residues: CASSPQGETQYF. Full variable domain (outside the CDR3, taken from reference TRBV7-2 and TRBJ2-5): GAGVSQSPSNKVTEKGKDVELRCDPISGHTALYWYRQSLGQGLEFLIYFQGNSAPDKSGLPSDRFSAERTGGSVSTLTIQRTQQEDSAVYLCASSPQGETQYFGPGTRLLVL.

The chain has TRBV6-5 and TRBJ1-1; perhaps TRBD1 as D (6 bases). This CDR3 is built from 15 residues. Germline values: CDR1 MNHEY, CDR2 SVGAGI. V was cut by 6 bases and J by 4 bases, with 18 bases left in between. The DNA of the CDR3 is TGTGCCAGCAGCTTCTGGGGGCACGCAGGCACTGAAGCTTTCTTT. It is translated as CASSFWGHAGTEAFF.

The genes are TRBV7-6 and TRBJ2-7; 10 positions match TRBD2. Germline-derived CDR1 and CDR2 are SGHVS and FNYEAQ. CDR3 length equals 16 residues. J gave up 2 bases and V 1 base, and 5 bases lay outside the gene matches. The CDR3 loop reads CASSLGPSGGTYEQYF. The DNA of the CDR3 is TGTGCCAGCAGCTTAGGACCTAGCGGGGGCACCTACGAGCAGTACTTC.

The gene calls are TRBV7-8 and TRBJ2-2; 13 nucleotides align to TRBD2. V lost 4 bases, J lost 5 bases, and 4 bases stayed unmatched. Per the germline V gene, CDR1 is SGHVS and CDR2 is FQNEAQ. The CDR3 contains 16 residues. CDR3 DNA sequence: TGTGCCAGCAGCTCACTAGCGGGGGGGCGGACCGGGGAGCTGTTTTTT. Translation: CASSSLAGGRTGELFF.

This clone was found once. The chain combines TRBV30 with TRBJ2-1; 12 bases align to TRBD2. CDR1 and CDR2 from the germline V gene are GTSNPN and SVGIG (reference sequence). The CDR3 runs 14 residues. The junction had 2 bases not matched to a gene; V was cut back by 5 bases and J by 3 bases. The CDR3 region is CAWWTSGNYNEQFF. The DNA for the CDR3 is TGTGCCTGGTGGACTAGCGGGAACTACAATGAGCAGTTCTTC.

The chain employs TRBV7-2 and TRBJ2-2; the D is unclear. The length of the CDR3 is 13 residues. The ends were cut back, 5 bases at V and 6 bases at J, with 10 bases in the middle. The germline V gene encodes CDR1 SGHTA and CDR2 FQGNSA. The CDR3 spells CASSRRVPGELFF. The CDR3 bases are TGTGCCAGCAGCCGACGGGTACCCGGGGAGCTGTTTTTT.

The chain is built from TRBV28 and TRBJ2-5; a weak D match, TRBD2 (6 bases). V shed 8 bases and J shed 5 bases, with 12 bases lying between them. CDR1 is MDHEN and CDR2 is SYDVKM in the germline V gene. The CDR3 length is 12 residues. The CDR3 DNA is TGTGCCAGCGGGGTGAGCGGGGAGACCCAGTACTTC. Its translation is CASGVSGETQYF.

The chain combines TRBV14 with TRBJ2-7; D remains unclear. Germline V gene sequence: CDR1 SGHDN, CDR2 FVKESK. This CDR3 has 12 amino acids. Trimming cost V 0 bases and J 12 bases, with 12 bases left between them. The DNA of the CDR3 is TGTGCCAGCAGCCAAGATCTAGTCCCCTCGTACTTC. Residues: CASSQDLVPSYF. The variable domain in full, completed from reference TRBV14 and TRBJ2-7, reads EAGVTQFPSHSVIEKGQTVTLRCDPISGHDNLYWYRRVMGKEIKFLLHFVKESKQDESGMPNNRFLAERTGGTYSTLKVQPAELEDSGVYFCASSQDLVPSYFGPGTRLTVT.

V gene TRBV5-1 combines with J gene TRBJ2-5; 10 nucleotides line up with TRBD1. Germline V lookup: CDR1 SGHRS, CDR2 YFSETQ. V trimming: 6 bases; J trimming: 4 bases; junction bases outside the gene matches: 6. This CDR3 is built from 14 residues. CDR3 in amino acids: CASTRTGGSETQYF. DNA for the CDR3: TGCGCCAGCACGCGGACAGGGGGGTCAGAGACCCAGTACTTC.

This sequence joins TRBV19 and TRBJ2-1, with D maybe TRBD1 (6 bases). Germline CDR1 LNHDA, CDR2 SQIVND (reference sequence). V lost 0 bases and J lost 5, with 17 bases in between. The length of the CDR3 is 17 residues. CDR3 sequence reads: CASSIDLGRGLDNEQFF. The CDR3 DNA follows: TGTGCCAGTAGTATAGATCTAGGCAGGGGCTTGGACAATGAGCAGTTCTTC.

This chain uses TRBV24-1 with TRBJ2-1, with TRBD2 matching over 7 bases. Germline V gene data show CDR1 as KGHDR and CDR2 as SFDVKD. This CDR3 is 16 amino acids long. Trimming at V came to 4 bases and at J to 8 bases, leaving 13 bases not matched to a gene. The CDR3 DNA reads TGTGCCACCAGTGACCCCCAGGAGGGAGGGCGGGATGAGCAGTTCTTC. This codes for CATSDPQEGGRDEQFF.

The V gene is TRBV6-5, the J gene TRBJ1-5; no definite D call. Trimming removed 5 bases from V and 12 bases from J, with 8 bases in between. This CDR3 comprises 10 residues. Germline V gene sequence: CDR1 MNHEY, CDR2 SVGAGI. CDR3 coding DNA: TGTGCCAGCAGTCCCCGGAGCCAGCATTTT. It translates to CASSPRSQHF.

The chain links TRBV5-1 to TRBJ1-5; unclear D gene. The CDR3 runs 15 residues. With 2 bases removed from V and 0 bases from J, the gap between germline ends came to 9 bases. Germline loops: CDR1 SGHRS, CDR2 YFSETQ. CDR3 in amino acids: CASSLGGFSNQPQHF. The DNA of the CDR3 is TGCGCCAGCAGCTTAGGAGGGTTTAGCAATCAGCCCCAGCATTTT.

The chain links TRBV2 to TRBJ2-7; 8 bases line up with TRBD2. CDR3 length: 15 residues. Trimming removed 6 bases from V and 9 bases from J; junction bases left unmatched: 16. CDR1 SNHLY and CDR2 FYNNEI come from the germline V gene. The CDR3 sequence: CASSDLGRGALMQYF. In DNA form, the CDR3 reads TGTGCCAGCAGCGACCTGGGGCGGGGGGCCCTAATGCAGTACTTC.

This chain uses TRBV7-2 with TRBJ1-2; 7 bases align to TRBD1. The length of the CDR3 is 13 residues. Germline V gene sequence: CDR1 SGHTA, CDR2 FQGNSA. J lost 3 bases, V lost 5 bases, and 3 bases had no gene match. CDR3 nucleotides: TGTGCCAGCAGCAAGGGGGCGGACTATGGCTACACCTTC. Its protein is CASSKGADYGYTF.

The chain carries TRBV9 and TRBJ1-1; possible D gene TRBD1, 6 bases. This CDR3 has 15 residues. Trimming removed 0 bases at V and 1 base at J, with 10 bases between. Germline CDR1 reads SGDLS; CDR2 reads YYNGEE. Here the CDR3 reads CASSVGGQWNTEAFF. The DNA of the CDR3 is TGTGCCAGCAGCGTAGGCGGACAGTGGAACACTGAAGCTTTCTTT.

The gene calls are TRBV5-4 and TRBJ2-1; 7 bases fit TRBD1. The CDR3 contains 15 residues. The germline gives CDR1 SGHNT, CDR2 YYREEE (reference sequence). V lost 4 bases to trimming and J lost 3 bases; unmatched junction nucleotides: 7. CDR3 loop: CASSPGTAHYNEQFF. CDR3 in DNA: TGTGCCAGCAGCCCCGGGACAGCCCACTACAATGAGCAGTTCTTC. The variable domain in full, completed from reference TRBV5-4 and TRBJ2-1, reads ETGVTQSPTHLIKTRGQQVTLRCSSQSGHNTVSWYQQALGQGPQFIFQYYREEENGRGNFPPRFSGLQFPNYSSELNVNALELDDSALYLCASSPGTAHYNEQFFGPGTRLTVL.

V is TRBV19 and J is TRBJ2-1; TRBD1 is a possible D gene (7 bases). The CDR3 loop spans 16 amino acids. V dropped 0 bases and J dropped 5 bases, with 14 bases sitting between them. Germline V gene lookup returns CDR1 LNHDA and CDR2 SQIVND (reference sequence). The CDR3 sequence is CASSIDPQGGNNEQFF. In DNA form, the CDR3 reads TGTGCCAGTAGTATAGATCCCCAGGGGGGAAACAATGAGCAGTTCTTC.

CDR3 nucleotides: TGCGCCAGCAGCTTGGACTTTATGAACACTGAAGCTTTCTTT. The encoded protein is CASSLDFMNTEAFF. This chain uses TRBV5-1 with TRBJ1-1; D is unclear. The CDR3 is 14 amino acids. From germline, CDR1 is SGHRS and CDR2 YFSETQ. V lost 0 bases, J lost 0 bases, and 6 bases lay in between.

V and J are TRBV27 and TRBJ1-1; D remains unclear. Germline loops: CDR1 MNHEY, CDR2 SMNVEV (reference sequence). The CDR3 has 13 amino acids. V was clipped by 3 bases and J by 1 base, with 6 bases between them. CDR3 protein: CASSLAGNTEAFF. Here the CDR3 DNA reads TGTGCCAGCAGTTTGGCGGGGAACACTGAAGCTTTCTTT.